Each of the 14 T cell receptor beta chains below was sequenced from the same sample in a study of blood T cell repertoires in COVID-19. Profiled with immunoSEQ multiplex PCR; TCRdb holds only in-frame clones, not every one. In the table there are 150,000 to 200,000 clones, roughly 85% of which are singletons. Material: peripheral blood. These receptors were collected from a woman over 75 with acute or convalescent COVID-19.

This rearrangement joins TRBV15 to TRBJ2-7; 12 bases map to TRBD1. With V trimmed by 1 base and J by 6 bases, 7 bases remained unmatched. The CDR3 spans 16 residues. Germline assignment: CDR1 LNHNV and CDR2 YYDKDF (reference sequence). CDR3 sequence reads: CATSRVRDRGPSEQYF. The CDR3 region has the DNA TGTGCCACCAGCAGAGTCCGGGACAGGGGGCCCTCCGAGCAGTACTTC.

V gene TRBV7-8 combines with J gene TRBJ2-7, with a tentative D call TRBD1 (5 bases). Germline V gene data show CDR1 as SGHVS and CDR2 as FQNEAQ. Trimming removed 1 base from V and 3 bases from J, with 10 bases in between. The CDR3 consists of 14 residues. The CDR3 reads CASSLVQGIYEQYF. CDR3 sequence (DNA): TGTGCCAGCAGCTTAGTGCAGGGAATCTACGAGCAGTACTTC.

The chain couples TRBV5-4 to TRBJ2-3, with a tentative D call TRBD1 (6 bases). The CDR3 has 15 amino acids. Deletions cut 4 bases from V and 7 bases from J, with 19 bases between. Germline loops: CDR1 SGHNT, CDR2 YYREEE (reference sequence). DNA of the CDR3: TGTGCCAGCAGCACGGACAGCCACGGGTCCAATACGCAGTATTTT. Translating it yields CASSTDSHGSNTQYF.

V gene TRBV5-1 combines with J gene TRBJ2-7; 8 nucleotides agree with TRBD2. Trimming cost V 2 bases and J 5 bases; bases outside gene matches: 6. The CDR3 extends over 14 amino acids. The germline CDR1 and CDR2 sequences are SGHRS and YFSETQ. This CDR3 reads CASSLNGRAHEQYF. The CDR3 DNA reads TGCGCCAGCAGCTTAAACGGGAGGGCCCACGAGCAGTACTTC.

The gene calls are TRBV7-9 and TRBJ2-2; 7 bases map to TRBD2. J gave up 1 base and V 5 bases, and 4 bases lay outside the gene matches. The CDR3 is made up of 15 amino acids. Per the germline V gene, CDR1 is SEHNR and CDR2 is FQNEAQ (reference sequence). For the CDR3, the DNA is TGTGCCAGCAGCAGGCTAGCGGTGAACACCGGGGAGCTGTTTTTT. This codes for CASSRLAVNTGELFF. The variable domain in full, completed from reference TRBV7-9 and TRBJ2-2, reads DTGVSQNPRHKITKRGQNVTFRCDPISEHNRLYWYRQTLGQGPEFLTYFQNEAQLEKSRLLSDRFSAERPKGSFSTLEIQRTEQGDSAMYLCASSRLAVNTGELFFGEGSRLTVL.

The rearrangement uses TRBV20-1 and TRBJ2-1, with 13 bases fitting TRBD2. V gave up 3 bases and J gave up 15 bases; unmatched junction bases: 17. The germline gives CDR1 DFQATT, CDR2 SNEGSKA (reference sequence). This CDR3 contains 16 residues. The CDR3 spells CSASDSSGLAGVGLFF. CDR3 coding DNA: TGCAGTGCTAGTGACTCCTCAGGACTAGCGGGAGTAGGGCTGTTCTTC.

J is TRBJ2-6 and V is TRBV19, with D maybe TRBD1 (6 bases). Germline lookup yields CDR1 LNHDA and CDR2 SQIVND (reference sequence). Trimming left V 4 bases short and J 0 bases short, with 16 bases between. This CDR3 has 18 amino acids. The CDR3, as DNA: TGTGCCAGTAGTACCGGGGCAGGGGTCGGCTCTGGGGCCAACGTCCTGACTTTC. Translation gives CASSTGAGVGSGANVLTF.

By share, this clone counts as medium-sized (0.01 to 0.1%). The chain combines TRBV4-3 with TRBJ2-7; 9 positions match TRBD1. The length of the CDR3 is 16 residues. Germline V CDR1 and CDR2: LGHNA, YSLEER. Trimming at V came to 4 bases and at J to 5 bases, leaving 12 bases not matched to a gene. The CDR3 loop is CASSPVPGQGADEQYF. Here the CDR3 DNA reads TGCGCCAGCAGCCCTGTACCGGGACAGGGAGCCGACGAGCAGTACTTC.

J is TRBJ1-3 and V is TRBV2; 7 bases fit TRBD1. The germline CDR1 and CDR2 sequences are SNHLY and FYNNEI. The CDR3 has 15 residues. J lost 4 bases, V lost 6 bases, and 9 bases had no gene match. CDR3 in DNA: TGTGCCAGCAGCCTCCAACAGGGGACGGGAAACACCATATATTTT. Amino acids: CASSLQQGTGNTIYF.

This clone has only a few counts. The chain couples TRBV30 to TRBJ1-2; D not certain. CDR1 is GTSNPN and CDR2 is SVGIG in the germline V gene (reference sequence). The CDR3 extends over 13 amino acids. Trimming removed 3 bases from V and 4 bases from J, with 12 bases in between. CDR3 DNA: TGTGCCTGGAGCCAAGCGGGATTCTATGGCTACACCTTC. Protein sequence: CAWSQAGFYGYTF.

The chain joins TRBV30 to TRBJ2-2, with a tentative D call TRBD2 (7 bases). CDR1 is GTSNPN, CDR2 SVGIG, per germline (reference sequence). The CDR3 is 13 residues long. Trimming cost V 6 bases and J 5 bases, with 13 bases left between them. This CDR3 is CACRAGATGELFF. DNA for the CDR3: TGTGCCTGCCGTGCGGGGGCGACCGGGGAGCTGTTTTTT.

The chain employs TRBV30 and TRBJ1-1; D is possibly TRBD1 (5 bases). The CDR3 runs 12 residues. Trimming removed 4 bases at V and 8 bases at J, with 14 bases between. The germline CDR1 and CDR2 sequences are GTSNPN and SVGIG (reference sequence). The CDR3 sequence: CAWNGGTLEAFF. The CDR3 DNA reads TGTGCCTGGAACGGCGGGACTTTAGAAGCTTTCTTT.

The V and J genes are TRBV6-5 and TRBJ1-5; 8 bases agree with TRBD1. Germline V gene sequence: CDR1 MNHEY, CDR2 SVGAGI. The length of the CDR3 is 15 residues. V was pared by 6 bases and J by 0 bases, with 4 bases of the junction left unmatched. The CDR3 region has the DNA TGTGCCAGCAGGGGTGACAGGGGTAGCAATCAGCCCCAGCATTTT. Translated, it gives CASRGDRGSNQPQHF.

The chain links TRBV6-6 to TRBJ1-2; TRBD1 is a possible D gene (6 bases). The V and J ends lost 8 bases and 7 bases respectively, with 17 bases between them. The CDR3 extends over 13 amino acids. The germline V gene encodes CDR1 MNHNY and CDR2 SVGAGI (reference sequence). DNA for the CDR3: TGTGCCAGCTGGGGGCAGGCCCGCGGTGGCTACACCTTC. Translating gives CASWGQARGGYTF.